This T cell receptor beta chain comes out of a study of cytomegalovirus exposure and HLA in healthy donors. Study-wide background: The Caucasian-associated ancestry cluster contained approximately 81% of the approximately 400 genotyped donors.

While unrecorded immune exposures were likely, the donors were nominally healthy when sampled. Study conclusions and caveats: A later analysis revealed that TCR association rates differed between HLA loci, peaking at DRB1 and bottoming out at HLA-C. An analysis that was carried out later associated some 17,000 TCR beta sequences with HLA alleles at 0.05 false discovery rate.

About this clone: Its antigen is not known.

In the PCR, 60 Vbeta and 13 Jbeta primers were used. Assay: immunoSEQ multiplex PCR; the TCRdb copy retains only in-frame clones and omits some. The top ten clones hold 2.4% of a sample with 130,000 to 150,000 clones, around 78% of them seen once. Per germline, CDR1 SGHTA and CDR2 FQGNSA. The length of the CDR3 is 14 residues. V gave up 0 bases and J gave up 8 bases, with 8 bases separating them. Sequenced input: PBMCs. The J gene is TRBJ1-6, the V gene TRBV7-2, with D uncertain. The source is a woman younger than 35 in good health and CMV-seropositive. As DNA, the CDR3 is TGTGCCAGCAGCTTAGCGCGGAGGGATTCACCCCTCCACTTT. Protein sequence: CASSLARRDSPLHF. Drawing the rest from reference TRBV7-2 and TRBJ1-6, the complete variable domain is GAGVSQSPSNKVTEKGKDVELRCDPISGHTALYWYRQSLGQGLEFLIYFQGNSAPDKSGLPSDRFSAERTGGSVSTLTIQRTQQEDSAVYLCASSLARRDSPLHFGNGTRLTVT.